Listed below are T cell receptor beta chains from one sample, sequenced in a study of blood T cell repertoires in COVID-19. Assay used: immunoSEQ multiplex PCR; TCRdb lists only in-frame clones, some missing. The repertoire holds 150,000 to 200,000 clones, with around 88% as singletons. The material sequenced was peripheral blood. These receptors all come from a human donor in a cohort sampled during active COVID-19. Both conserved end residues are part of each CDR3.

>15|TRBV5-1
CASSLYGGSYNEQFF
>15|TRBV28
CASSSVGESSYEQYF
>15|TRBV18
CASSPPQGQNSPLHF
>16|TRBV6-5
CASSYGPGGMNTEAFF
>14|TRBV6-6
CASSYPRGGYGYTF
>14|TRBV6-5
CASSPQTGHQPQHF
>16|TRBV4-2
CASTREGLGLNTEAFF
>16|TRBV5-1
CASSWGTGNSGNTIYF
>15|TRBV5-1
CASSRTADYNSPLHF
>16|TRBV4-2
CASSQESPDFPLEQYF
>19|TRBV15
CATRILPRQGNIANYGYTF
>13|TRBV29-1
CSVEGIGGAEAFF
>14|TRBV11-3
CASSLGQSNSPLHF
>17|TRBV5-1
CASSLLLAGGGKETQYF
>18|TRBV10-2
CASSELPPSSSSNYGYTF
>16|TRBV5-8
CASSHYGRADTGELFF
>15|TRBV6-2/TRBV6-3
CASSPDSGPPNEQYF
>13|TRBV19
CASSTTGEATQYF
>15|TRBV3-1/TRBV3-2
CASSQSSGREGEQYF
>14|TRBV7-9
CASSKGAVQETQYF
>11|TRBV3-1/TRBV3-2
CASSRIYEQYF
>15|TRBV6-2/TRBV6-3
CASSYEGANAYEQYF
>14|TRBV5-1
CASSFGQDHNEQFF
>16|TRBV11-2
CASSLGPGTGVRGYTF
>15|TRBV3-1/TRBV3-2
CASSHRSSGFDEQFF
>14|TRBV6-1
CASSEGQSNQPQHF
>16|TRBV5-6
CASSLAGTNMNTEAFF
>13|TRBV11-1
CASSLGGTAQAFF
>12|TRBV25-1
CASSAYTDTQYF
>13|TRBV5-1
CASSPLGSETQYF
>14|TRBV19
CASSDPGLDQPQHF
>15|TRBV6-6
CASSYTPGSNQPQHF
>13|TRBV14
CASSQDIYYGYTF
>13|TRBV28
CASIRQGNTEAFF
>12|TRBV11-2
CASSSLFTRPYF
>16|TRBV10-3
CAISESGTGSLHEQFF
>16|TRBV11-3
CASSRGLAGGPAEQYF
>19|TRBV19
CASSIGGTAPGQAKNIQYF
>13|TRBV5-1
CASSLAPFYEQYF
>14|TRBV19
CASSILADPYEQYF
>18|TRBV7-2
CASSLERGGSSYNSPLHF
>15|TRBV11-2
CASSRGQGVTNTIYF
>14|TRBV5-5
CASTPGGINQPQHF
>15|TRBV18
CASSPVGRRNDEQFF
>16|TRBV10-1
CASSESGASRVTEAFF
>14|TRBV7-2
CASSPTSGYHEQYF